This entry features one T cell receptor beta chain sequence. What it recognizes is unknown. Sequencing used immunoSEQ multiplex PCR; TCRdb keeps in-frame clones, though not all of them. The data hold 130,000 or so clones, with about 92% observed a single time. The data are from a study of T cell responses to AZD1222 COVID-19 vaccine. Study summary: Pooling of second doses given at about 4 or about 12 weeks was done.

Study-wide findings and caveats: Baseline serology detected seropositivity in only a handful of AZD1222 recipients.

The CDR3 length is 15 residues. After removal of 4 bases from V and 4 bases from J, the junction contained 9 bases not matched to a gene. Germline V gene data show CDR1 as MNHEY and CDR2 as SMNVEV (reference sequence). The chain uses TRBV27 and TRBJ2-7; 8 bases align to TRBD1. This clonotype originated in an adult in good health. The starting material was peripheral blood, obtained on day 0 of AZD1222 vaccination. The CDR3 region is CASSYGQGLVYEQYF. The CDR3 nucleotides are TGTGCCAGCAGTTATGGACAGGGTCTGGTTTACGAGCAGTACTTC.